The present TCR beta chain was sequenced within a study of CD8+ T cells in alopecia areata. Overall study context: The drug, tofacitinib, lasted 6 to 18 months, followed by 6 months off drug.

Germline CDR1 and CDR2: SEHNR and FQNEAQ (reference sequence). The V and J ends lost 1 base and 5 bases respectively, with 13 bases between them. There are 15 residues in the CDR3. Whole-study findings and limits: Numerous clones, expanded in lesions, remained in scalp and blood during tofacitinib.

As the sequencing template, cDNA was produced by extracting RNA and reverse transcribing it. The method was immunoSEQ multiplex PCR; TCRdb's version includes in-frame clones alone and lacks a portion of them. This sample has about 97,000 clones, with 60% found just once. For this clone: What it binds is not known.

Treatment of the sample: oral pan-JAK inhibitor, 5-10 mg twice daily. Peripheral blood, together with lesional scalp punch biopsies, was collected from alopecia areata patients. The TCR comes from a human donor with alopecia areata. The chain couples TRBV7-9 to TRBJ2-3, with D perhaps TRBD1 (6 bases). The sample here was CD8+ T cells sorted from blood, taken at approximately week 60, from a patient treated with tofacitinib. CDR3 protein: CASSLGGGVRDTQYF. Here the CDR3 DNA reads TGTGCCAGCAGCTTAGGAGGGGGAGTGAGAGATACGCAGTATTTT.